The rows below give T cell receptor beta chains drawn from one sample of a study of T cells in localized non-small cell lung cancer. Sequencing was performed with immunoSEQ multiplex PCR; in TCRdb, only in-frame clones are kept and a portion is missing. The sample has 45,000 to 70,000 clones, about nine tenths seen once. Material: peripheral blood, obtained before any cancer treatment. The receptors here all came from a woman aged 35-70 years with stage I lung adenocarcinoma. CDR3s include the opening cysteine and the closing phenylalanine or tryptophan. A D gene is named only where the DNA matches it firmly. Expanded clones are given a class, and other clones once, few, many or no size at all.

cdr3_nt: TGCGCCAGCAGCTTGGGTATAGGAAGCGGGCTGTCCTACAATGAGCAGTTCTTC; cdr3_aa: CASSLGIGSGLSYNEQFF; d_call: -; j_call: TRBJ2-1; v_call: TRBV5-1; clone_size: -
cdr3_nt: TGTGCCAGCAGCTTGGATCCTAACTATGGCTACACCTTC; cdr3_aa: CASSLDPNYGYTF; d_call: -; j_call: TRBJ1-2; v_call: TRBV5-8; clone_size: -
cdr3_nt: TGTGCCAGCAGCACCAGGGGTAATATGAACACCGGGGAGCTGTTTTTT; cdr3_aa: CASSTRGNMNTGELFF; d_call: -; j_call: TRBJ2-2; v_call: TRBV9; clone_size: -
cdr3_nt: TGTGCCAGCAGCTTTACAGGTCTGACTGAAGCTTTCTTT; cdr3_aa: CASSFTGLTEAFF; d_call: -; j_call: TRBJ1-1; v_call: TRBV7-9; clone_size: few
cdr3_nt: TGCGCCAGCAGTGAGTTGTGGCAGGCCCTAAAGGTGGGTCAATCTGGAAACACCATATATTTT; cdr3_aa: CASSELWQALKVGQSGNTIYF; d_call: -; j_call: TRBJ1-3; v_call: TRBV10-1; clone_size: -
cdr3_nt: TGTGCCAGCAGCTTAGCGGGGTACTACGAGCAGTACTTC; cdr3_aa: CASSLAGYYEQYF; d_call: TRBD2; j_call: TRBJ2-7; v_call: TRBV5-5; clone_size: -
cdr3_nt: TGTGCCTGGAGTGTTGGTACAGCCCTTAATGAAAAACTGTTTTTT; cdr3_aa: CAWSVGTALNEKLFF; d_call: -; j_call: TRBJ1-4; v_call: TRBV30; clone_size: -
cdr3_nt: TGTGCCAGCAGCGTCTCGGGAGAGTACGAGCAGTACTTC; cdr3_aa: CASSVSGEYEQYF; d_call: -; j_call: TRBJ2-7; v_call: TRBV9; clone_size: -
cdr3_nt: TGTGCCAGCAGCTCTGGACAGGGGACTAATGAAAAACTGTTTTTT; cdr3_aa: CASSSGQGTNEKLFF; d_call: TRBD1; j_call: TRBJ1-4; v_call: TRBV5-8; clone_size: -
cdr3_nt: TGTGCCAGCAGTTTATCAACCGGGAACCAAGAGACCCAGTACTTC; cdr3_aa: CASSLSTGNQETQYF; d_call: -; j_call: TRBJ2-5; v_call: TRBV28; clone_size: -
cdr3_nt: TGCGCCAGCAGCCAAGACCTCAGGCGCAATCAGCCCCAGCATTTT; cdr3_aa: CASSQDLRRNQPQHF; d_call: -; j_call: TRBJ1-5; v_call: TRBV4-3; clone_size: -
cdr3_nt: TGTGCCAGCAGCTTAGGCGGACAGGTTAGCAATCAGCCCCAGCATTTT; cdr3_aa: CASSLGGQVSNQPQHF; d_call: TRBD1; j_call: TRBJ1-5; v_call: TRBV7-2; clone_size: -
cdr3_nt: TGTGCCAGCAGCTCTTCGACTCTAGGGGACTACAATGAGCAGTTCTTC; cdr3_aa: CASSSSTLGDYNEQFF; d_call: -; j_call: TRBJ2-1; v_call: TRBV11-3; clone_size: -
cdr3_nt: TGCGCCAGCAGCTTTAGGGGGGCCCAAGAGACCCAGTACTTC; cdr3_aa: CASSFRGAQETQYF; d_call: -; j_call: TRBJ2-5; v_call: TRBV5-1; clone_size: -
cdr3_nt: TGTGCCAGCAGCCCTAGCGGGGGGAACACCGGGGAGCTGTTTTTT; cdr3_aa: CASSPSGGNTGELFF; d_call: TRBD2; j_call: TRBJ2-2; v_call: TRBV7-6; clone_size: -
cdr3_nt: TGTGCCAGCAGCCAAAGGGTGGGGGATTTAGCCAAAAACATTCAGTACTTC; cdr3_aa: CASSQRVGDLAKNIQYF; d_call: -; j_call: TRBJ2-4; v_call: TRBV7-8; clone_size: -